A single sample is the source of the 28 T cell receptor beta chains below, sequenced in a study of regulatory T cells in long-lasting Graves disease. Both iRepertoire HTBI primers and Arm-PCR of CDR3 regions were used to build the TCR beta libraries. TCRdb called the multiplex PCR reads again in MiXCR, with one record for every CDR3 protein. This table has 500,000 to 700,000 distinct CDR3 sequences, 25% to 35% appearing once. Time point: persistent/refractory GD, antithyroid drugs over 5 years with positive TRAb. From RNA extracted from PBMCs, the TCR library was made. The material sequenced was peripheral blood mononuclear cells (PBMCs), taken when the disease was refractory, from a patient treated with antithyroid drugs. These receptor sequences come from a female donor with Graves disease.

This CDR3 reads CASSEKGFYGYTF. Here the CDR3 DNA reads TGTGCCAGCAGTGAAAAAGGGTTCTATGGCTACACCTTC. The chain employs TRBV2 and TRBJ1-2; D gene unclear. Germline loops: CDR1 SNHLY, CDR2 FYNNEI. Trimming took off 2 bases at V and 4 bases at J, with 8 bases between the two ends. The CDR3 is made up of 13 amino acids.

This clonotype has just a few counts. This chain connects TRBV27 to TRBJ1-5, with D unresolved. Trimming removed 5 bases at V and 4 bases at J, with 21 bases between. This CDR3 comprises 17 residues. The germline V gene has CDR1 MNHEY and CDR2 SMNVEV (reference sequence). The CDR3 sequence is CASSPQQSLNVNQPQHF. The CDR3 DNA reads TGTGCCAGCAGTCCCCAGCAGTCCCTTAACGTTAATCAGCCCCAGCATTTT.

The chain combines TRBV5-1 with TRBJ2-5; 9 nucleotides match TRBD2. Looked up from germline, CDR1 is SGHRS and CDR2 is YFSETQ. This CDR3 is 15 amino acids long. Germline trimming cut 4 bases from V and 2 bases from J; bases unmatched to any gene: 6. This CDR3 reads CASSPGLAKQETQYF. The CDR3 DNA sequence: TGCGCCAGCAGCCCCGGACTAGCGAAACAAGAGACCCAGTACTTC.

The DNA for the CDR3 is TGTGCCAGCAGTACCAACCCTGGAACAGGCCCCTACGAGCAGTACTTC. Amino acid sequence: CASSTNPGTGPYEQYF. The chain couples TRBV6-1 to TRBJ2-7; a weak D match, TRBD1 (5 bases). The CDR3 sequence is 16 residues long. Per the germline V gene, CDR1 is MNHNS and CDR2 is SASEGT. Between the trimmed V and J ends, which lost 5 bases and 2 bases, there was a span of 19 bases.

This clonotype was recorded at least ten times. The gene calls are TRBV2 and TRBJ1-1; 7 positions agree with TRBD1. The CDR3 length is 13 residues. Germline V gene sequence: CDR1 SNHLY, CDR2 FYNNEI. V dropped 6 bases and J dropped 4; count of bases not matched to a gene: 5. The CDR3 is CASSEQGSTEAFF. The CDR3 nucleotides read TGTGCCAGCAGCGAACAGGGGTCCACTGAAGCTTTCTTT.

This clonotype was seen more than once but under ten times. V and J are TRBV19 and TRBJ2-2; 8 positions agree with TRBD2. The length of the CDR3 is 15 residues. V dropped 5 bases and J dropped 4; count of bases not matched to a gene: 6. Per germline, CDR1 LNHDA and CDR2 SQIVND (reference sequence). The CDR3 DNA is TGTGCCAGTAGTGCCCGGACTAGCCCCACCGGGGAGCTGTTTTTT. Protein product: CASSARTSPTGELFF.

V gene TRBV12-3 or TRBV12-4 combines with J gene TRBJ2-3, with 14 bases fitting TRBD2. Unmatched junction bases numbered 31, after V lost 7 bases and J lost 4 bases. CDR3 length equals 24 residues. The CDR3, as DNA: TGTGCCAGCACCTTCGCCGCCGACAGGGAGCCGGGACTAGCGGGAGCCGGTGAAGCAGATACGCAGTATTTT. As protein: CASTFAADREPGLAGAGEADTQYF.

This clonotype was detected a few times. V usage is TRBV11-2 and J usage is TRBJ1-1; D is possibly TRBD1 (5 bases). Trimming took off 5 bases at V and 3 bases at J, with 22 bases between the two ends. In germline, CDR1 is SGHAT, CDR2 FQNNGV. The CDR3 is made up of 17 amino acids. The CDR3 protein is CASSPQGPLDLYTEAFF. The CDR3, as DNA: TGTGCCAGCAGCCCCCAGGGACCTTTGGATCTCTACACTGAAGCTTTCTTT.

The rearrangement links TRBV20-1 to TRBJ2-5; 7 positions agree with TRBD2. In germline, CDR1 is DFQATT, CDR2 SNEGSKA (reference sequence). V lost 1 base to trimming and J lost 2 bases; unmatched junction nucleotides: 4. The CDR3 sequence is 14 residues long. The CDR3 DNA follows: TGCAGTGCTAGAGCGGGAGGACGGCAAGAGACCCAGTACTTC. Translating it yields CSARAGGRQETQYF.

This clonotype showed up just once. This rearrangement joins TRBV30 to TRBJ1-1; D not resolved. With 2 bases removed from V and 1 base from J, the gap between germline ends came to 14 bases. The CDR3 consists of 15 residues. The V gene's germline CDR1 is GTSNPN and CDR2 SVGIG (reference sequence). The CDR3 DNA sequence: TGTGCCTGGAGTTCAACGTGGAGTCAGAACACTGAAGCTTTCTTT. Amino acid sequence: CAWSSTWSQNTEAFF.

Notes on this clonotype: A much larger clone lies a single base off, so this may be a read error. DNA of the CDR3: TGTGCCAGCAGTTCATCCCCAAACGGTGGATATGGCTACACCTTC. This encodes CASSSSPNGGYGYTF. V gene TRBV28 combines with J gene TRBJ1-2, with no clear D. This CDR3 is built from 15 residues. V dropped 4 bases and J dropped 5 bases, with 17 bases sitting between them. Germline lookup yields CDR1 MDHEN and CDR2 SYDVKM.

The chain couples TRBV9 to TRBJ1-2; the D gene is possibly TRBD1 (5 bases). Per the germline V gene, CDR1 is SGDLS and CDR2 is YYNGEE. V lost 0 bases to trimming and J lost 9 bases, with 12 bases between them. The CDR3 totals 13 residues. CDR3 region: CASSVAQGHSYTF. CDR3 in DNA: TGTGCCAGCAGCGTAGCGCAGGGCCATAGCTACACCTTC.

The V and J genes are TRBV28 and TRBJ1-6; tentative D call: TRBD1 (6 bases). V dropped 4 bases and J dropped 0 bases, with 16 bases sitting between them. The CDR3 loop spans 18 amino acids. Germline CDR1 reads MDHEN; CDR2 reads SYDVKM. This chain's CDR3 is CASSSGTPRSSYNSPLHF. The CDR3 DNA follows: TGTGCCAGCAGTTCCGGGACACCGAGAAGCTCCTATAATTCACCCCTCCACTTT.

This chain links TRBV29-1 with TRBJ2-2; weak D call: TRBD2 (6 bases). From germline, CDR1 is SQVTM and CDR2 ANQGSEA. This CDR3 contains 16 residues. V dropped 0 bases and J dropped 0 bases, with 11 bases sitting between them. CDR3 sequence: CSVEERAGTNTGELFF. In nucleotides, the CDR3 is TGCAGCGTTGAAGAGAGGGCGGGGACGAACACCGGGGAGCTGTTTTTT.

This clonotype was detected many times. The chain joins TRBV2 to TRBJ2-5, with D uncertain. Trimming removed 2 bases from V and 2 bases from J, with 9 bases in between. CDR3 length: 14 amino acids. In germline, CDR1 is SNHLY, CDR2 FYNNEI. CDR3 region: CASSELVSQETQYF. DNA of the CDR3: TGTGCCAGCAGTGAATTGGTCTCACAAGAGACCCAGTACTTC.

The chain is built from TRBV7-9 and TRBJ1-4; perhaps TRBD1 as D (6 bases). With 5 bases removed from V and 4 bases from J, the gap between germline ends came to 14 bases. CDR1 and CDR2 from the germline V gene are SEHNR and FQNEAQ (reference sequence). This CDR3 comprises 15 residues. The CDR3 loop is CASSPTPGDNEKLFF. The DNA for the CDR3 is TGTGCCAGCAGCCCAACCCCAGGGGATAATGAAAAACTGTTTTTT.

This clonotype was seen more than once but under ten times. This chain joins TRBV14 and TRBJ1-1; D is unclear. The V gene's germline CDR1 is SGHDN and CDR2 FVKESK. CDR3 size: 16 residues. Trimming left V 0 bases short and J 0 bases short, with 11 bases between. The CDR3 DNA follows: TGTGCCAGCAGCCAAGATGTGCGGAATATGAACACTGAAGCTTTCTTT. Translated, it gives CASSQDVRNMNTEAFF.

This clonotype has only a few counts. The chain joins TRBV13 to TRBJ2-4; D is unclear. The V end lost 0 bases, the J end lost 0 bases, and 9 bases lay between the germline ends. Per the germline V gene, CDR1 is PRHDT and CDR2 is FYEKMQ (reference sequence). The CDR3 covers 16 residues. CDR3 sequence: CASSLGLGLAKNIQYF. The CDR3 nucleotides are TGTGCCAGCAGCTTAGGCTTAGGATTAGCCAAAAACATTCAGTACTTC.

J is TRBJ2-2 and V is TRBV30; tentatively, D is TRBD1 (5 bases). Germline values: CDR1 GTSNPN, CDR2 SVGIG (reference sequence). V was shortened by 0 bases and J by 6 bases, with 17 bases between the two germline ends. The CDR3 runs 16 residues. The CDR3 DNA follows: TGTGCCTGGAGTGTACGCGGCAGGGTTTGGTCCGGGGAGCTGTTTTTT. Encoded protein: CAWSVRGRVWSGELFF.

The sample holds many counts of this clonotype. The chain links TRBV12-3 or TRBV12-4 to TRBJ1-1; D gene uncertain. Deletions cut 6 bases from V and 7 bases from J, with 9 bases between. There are 11 residues in the CDR3. CDR3: CASSWANEAFF. The CDR3 DNA sequence: TGTGCCAGCAGCTGGGCTAATGAAGCTTTCTTT.

This chain links TRBV3-1 with TRBJ2-4, with D maybe TRBD2 (5 bases). The CDR3 has 17 residues. Trimming left V 1 base short and J 0 bases short, with 13 bases between. Germline V gives CDR1 LGHDT, CDR2 YNNKEL (reference sequence). The CDR3 bases are TGTGCCAGCAGCCAAGGAAAGCGGACCTTAGCCAAAAACATTCAGTACTTC. This gives the protein CASSQGKRTLAKNIQYF.

The rearrangement links TRBV24-1 to TRBJ2-7; no definite D call. Trimming left V 3 bases short and J 9 bases short, with 11 bases between. CDR1 is KGHDR, CDR2 SFDVKD, per germline. The CDR3 is made up of 12 amino acids. The CDR3: CATSDDLGGQYF. For the CDR3, the DNA is TGTGCCACCAGTGATGATTTGGGTGGGCAGTACTTC.

This clonotype was picked up a small number of times. The gene calls are TRBV6-1 and TRBJ2-7, with D uncertain. Per germline, CDR1 MNHNS and CDR2 SASEGT. The CDR3 is made up of 11 amino acids. Trimming removed 7 bases at V and 6 bases at J, with 10 bases between. The chain's CDR3 is CASTENREQYF. The CDR3 region has the DNA TGTGCCAGCACCGAGAACCGCGAGCAGTACTTC.

This clonotype was found a few times. J is TRBJ1-1 and V is TRBV12-3 or TRBV12-4; D possibly corresponds to TRBD1 (5 bases). V dropped 3 bases and J dropped 3 bases, with 11 bases sitting between them. There are 14 residues in the CDR3. CDR3 bases: TGTGCCAGCAGTTTGCAGGGCGGCTACACTGAAGCTTTCTTT. Translated, it gives CASSLQGGYTEAFF.

V is TRBV2 and J is TRBJ2-3, with 8 bases aligning to TRBD1. This CDR3 comprises 14 residues. V was pared by 5 bases and J by 7 bases, with 8 bases of the junction left unmatched. CDR1 and CDR2 (germline): SNHLY, FYNNEI. The CDR3 region has the DNA TGTGCCAGCAGTCCGGGACAGGATGATTATACGCAGTATTTT. Amino acids: CASSPGQDDYTQYF.

This clonotype was seen a few times. This chain uses TRBV27 with TRBJ2-2; D is undetermined. The CDR3 contains 13 residues. V lost 2 bases and J 6 bases, leaving 7 bases between the germline ends. The V gene's germline CDR1 is MNHEY and CDR2 SMNVEV (reference sequence). CDR3 coding DNA: TGTGCCAGCAGTTTAGGGTTTTCCGGGGAGCTGTTTTTT. Translated, it gives CASSLGFSGELFF.

This sequence joins TRBV24-1 and TRBJ2-7; 12 bases map to TRBD2. This CDR3 has 17 residues. Germline V CDR1 and CDR2: KGHDR, SFDVKD. J lost 4 bases, V lost 3 bases, and 9 bases had no gene match. The CDR3 region has the DNA TGTGCCACCAGTGATGTCACTAGCGGGAGGTTTCAATACGAGCAGTACTTC. Residues: CATSDVTSGRFQYEQYF.

V gene TRBV19 combines with J gene TRBJ1-6; D call uncertain. Germline assignment: CDR1 LNHDA and CDR2 SQIVND (reference sequence). The V and J ends lost 3 bases and 7 bases respectively, with 7 bases between them. The CDR3 contains 13 residues. The chain's CDR3 is CASSISWNSPLHF. The CDR3 DNA reads as TGTGCCAGTAGTATCAGCTGGAATTCACCCCTCCACTTT.